This T cell receptor beta chain derives from a study of T-cell memory formation after mild COVID-19 (dated by TCRdb to about 2021). With regard to the full study: Most TCR sequence clusters were specific to one of the two donors. In a couple of donors, T-cell clones that expanded and contracted after mild COVID-19 were followed by sequencing TCRalpha and TCRbeta repertoires longitudinally. Two young, previously healthy adult volunteers, one female and one male, were included in the cohort. Results the study describes overall, beyond this receptor: Some responding clones were detected in pre-infection memory, suggesting pre-existing cross-reactive memory T cells joined the SARS-CoV-2 response. Contracting CD4+ clones were located mainly in the CM and EM memory subsets, whereas CD8+ clones were found to be enriched in EMRA. SARS-CoV-2 specificity was not confirmed for the second-wave clones peaking on day 37. Only a couple of mild cases were covered in the study, and larger cohorts including severe cases with pre-infection samples were considered necessary. Balanced CD4/CD8 phenotypes were observed for clones contracting from day 15 to 85, whereas a bias towards CD4+ was observed for a second wave of clones expanding from day 15 to 37.

Ficoll-Paque density gradient centrifugation was used to isolate PBMCs. Comment on this clonotype: Its antigen is still unknown. Base qualities are not recorded, but no much larger clone differs from it by a single base.

Instrument on record: Illumina NovaSeq 6000. TCRalpha and TCRbeta cDNA libraries were built by 5'RACE with constant-segment primers, adding sample barcodes and unique molecular identifiers. Trizol reagent was used to extract RNA from every sample. Library amplification was performed in two PCR steps, and a second sample barcode and Illumina TruSeq adapters were introduced in the second step. Sequencing of libraries was performed on an Illumina NovaSeq with 2 x 150 bp paired-end reads. Turning to the authors' computational methods: With migec v1.2.7, reads were demultiplexed and then collapsed into UMI-guided consensus sequences. Using mixcr v2.1.11, UMI consensuses were aligned to TRA and TRB V and J templates and then assembled into clonotypes. Clonotypes were classified as expanded or contracted when called significant by both edgeR and NoisET, with noise models trained on biological replicates. For edgeR calls, a false discovery rate-adjusted p below 0.01 and a log2 fold-change threshold of 1 were applied. As an exploratory analysis of dynamics, max-normalized trajectories of the 1000 most abundant clonotypes were examined by PCA with hierarchical clustering. Separately sequenced CD4+ and CD8+ repertoires were used to assign the CD4 or CD8 phenotype of responding clones. TCRdb ran its own pipeline on the public reads, namely fastp trimming at Q25 and MiXCR clone calling, and kept in-frame beta chains. Every distinct CDR3 protein forms one entry, paired with its most common genes and DNA. V and J calls and clone size were set by TCRdb, not the authors. Present in this sample are some 150,000 distinct CDR3 sequences, roughly 21% of which were seen just once. Around 2.4% of the sample rests with the top ten.

The CDR3 starts with the cysteine, ends with the phenylalanine, and has 16 residues. Just CDR3 DNA is preserved here, 48 bases in frame from base 1. Clipping removes 6 bases from V and 3 bases from J, with 8 as the unmatched junction base count. Sequences SGHVS (CDR1) and FNYEAQ (CDR2) are obtained from the germline V gene. This receptor chain uses TRBV7-6 and TRBJ2-1; 10 bases in the junction line up with TRBD2. The specimen was PBMCs or a T cell subset sorted from them (not recorded which). This TCR derives from an adult woman who had mild COVID-19 (a few samples of this study predate the infection). The sample titles of this study are shuffled in the database, so cell type and time point are left out; the donor was told from shared clones. The nucleotides are TGTGCCAGCAGTCCCGCTAGCGGGAGAAACTACAATGAGCAGTTCTTC. Translated, it gives CASSPASGRNYNEQFF.